Sequencing of this T cell receptor (beta chain) was carried out in a study of blood T cell repertoires in COVID-19. Here immunoSEQ multiplex PCR was the method, and the copy in TCRdb shows in-frame clones only, minus some. The sample lists about 250,000 clones, roughly four fifths occurring once. This CDR3 is 12 amino acids long. The V segment lost 6 bases and the J segment 13 bases; nucleotides outside the gene matches: 6. Looked up from germline, CDR1 is MDHEN and CDR2 is SYDVKM. Up to 2 weeks before entering the study, exposed participants had met a COVID-19 case. The origin of this receptor is a middle-aged woman who had been exposed to COVID-19. The rearrangement joins TRBV28 to TRBJ1-4; 9 bases fit TRBD1. Sequenced material: PBMCs or T cells enriched from blood (not recorded which). The chain's CDR3 is CASRLGQGTLFF. CDR3 sequence (DNA): TGTGCCAGCAGACTCGGACAGGGGACACTGTTTTTT.